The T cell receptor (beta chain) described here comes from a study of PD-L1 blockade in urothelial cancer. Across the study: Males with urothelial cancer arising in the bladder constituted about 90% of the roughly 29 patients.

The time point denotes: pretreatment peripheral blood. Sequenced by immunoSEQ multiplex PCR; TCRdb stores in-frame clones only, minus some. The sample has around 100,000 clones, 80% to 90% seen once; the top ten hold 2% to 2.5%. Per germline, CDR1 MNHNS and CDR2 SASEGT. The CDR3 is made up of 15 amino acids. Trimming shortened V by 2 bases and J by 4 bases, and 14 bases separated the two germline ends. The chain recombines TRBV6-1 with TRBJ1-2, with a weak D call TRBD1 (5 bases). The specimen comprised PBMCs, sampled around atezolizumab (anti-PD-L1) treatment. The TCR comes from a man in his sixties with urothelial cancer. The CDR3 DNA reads TGTGCCAGCAGTGAAAACGGGGGGGTCGGCTATGGCTACACCTTC. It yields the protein CASSENGGVGYGYTF.